The sequence of this TCR beta chain was determined in a study of OX40 agonist ivuxolimab in advanced cancers. The wider study: Clinicians treated patients with ivuxolimab, an agonistic anti-OX40 (CD134) antibody. Patients in the trial were receiving intravenous ivuxolimab every 2 weeks, at doses of 0.01 to 10 mg/kg.

The table came from immunoSEQ multiplex PCR; TCRdb's copy has only in-frame clones and leaves some out. The data hold more than 12,000 clones, with under 95% observed a single time. The CDR3 extends over 15 amino acids. Trimming removed 10 bases at V and 5 bases at J, with 20 bases between. Looked up from germline, CDR1 is MDHEN and CDR2 is SYDVKM. The sequence was obtained from an adult with an advanced solid tumor such as melanoma, head and neck, liver or kidney cancer. This specimen was CD4+ or CD8+ T cells sorted from blood, taken in a trial of the OX40 agonist ivuxolimab. The chain links TRBV28 to TRBJ2-2; D remains ambiguous. As DNA, the CDR3 is TGTGCCACCCGGGCGGCAGGCCTGAGGACCGGGGAGCTGTTTTTT. Protein: CATRAAGLRTGELFF.